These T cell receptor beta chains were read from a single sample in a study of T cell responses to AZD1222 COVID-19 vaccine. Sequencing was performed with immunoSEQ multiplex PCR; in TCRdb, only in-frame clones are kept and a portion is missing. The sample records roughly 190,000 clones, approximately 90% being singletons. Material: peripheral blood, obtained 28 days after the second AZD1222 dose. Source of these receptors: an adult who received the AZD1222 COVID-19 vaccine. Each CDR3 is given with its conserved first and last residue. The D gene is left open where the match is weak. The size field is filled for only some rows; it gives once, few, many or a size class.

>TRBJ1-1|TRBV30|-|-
TGTGCCTGGAGGAAGAGGGGGGGCGCCCCCACTGAAGCTTTCTTT
CAWRKRGGAPTEAFF
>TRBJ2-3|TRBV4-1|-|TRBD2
TGCGCCAGCAGCCCAGGCCTAGCGGCCACAGATACGCAGTATTTT
CASSPGLAATDTQYF
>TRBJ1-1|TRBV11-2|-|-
TGTGCCAGCAGCTTAGGACTATGGGGAACGAACACTGAAGCTTTCTTT
CASSLGLWGTNTEAFF
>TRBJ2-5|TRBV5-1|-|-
TGCGCCAGCAGCTTGGTGCCTAGTTCTATTCGCCAAGAGACCCAGTACTTC
CASSLVPSSIRQETQYF
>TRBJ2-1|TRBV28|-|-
TGTGCCAGCAGTTCCGCCGGGCTAGCTGCCCAGGGTAATGAGCAGTTCTTC
CASSSAGLAAQGNEQFF
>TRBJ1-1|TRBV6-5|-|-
TGTGCCAGCAGCCTTGGACTCCGGAACACTGAAGCTTTCTTT
CASSLGLRNTEAFF
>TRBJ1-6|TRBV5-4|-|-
TGTGCCAGCAGTACAGGCTGGAGCTCCTATAATTCACCCCTCCACTTT
CASSTGWSSYNSPLHF
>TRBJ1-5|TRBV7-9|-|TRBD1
TGTGCCAGCAGCATCGACAGGGAGCCCCAGCATTTT
CASSIDREPQHF
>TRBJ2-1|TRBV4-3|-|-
TGCGCCAGCAGCCCGGATAGGACCGACAATGAGCAGTTCTTC
CASSPDRTDNEQFF
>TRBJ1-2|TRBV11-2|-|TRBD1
TGTGCCAGCAGCCCTACAGGGGGCCCGTATGGCTACACCTTC
CASSPTGGPYGYTF
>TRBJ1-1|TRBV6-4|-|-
TGTGCCAGCAGTGACTCGGATCGTGAAGCTTTCTTT
CASSDSDREAFF
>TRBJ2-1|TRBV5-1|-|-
TGCGCCAGCAGCCCGCGCAGGAGCAGCTCCTACAATGAGCAGTTCTTC
CASSPRRSSSYNEQFF
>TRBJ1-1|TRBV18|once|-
TGTGCCAGCTCGACCGGGGGCGAAGCTTTCTTT
CASSTGGEAFF
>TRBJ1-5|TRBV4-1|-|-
TGCGCCAGCAGCCAAGGGAGGAGTAGCAATCAGCCCCAGCATTTT
CASSQGRSSNQPQHF
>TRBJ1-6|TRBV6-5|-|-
TGTGCCAGCAGTTACCCAAATTCACCCCTCCACTTT
CASSYPNSPLHF
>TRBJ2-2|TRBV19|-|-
TGTGCCACCTCTGAGTCGGGGGCACTAACCGGGGAGCTGTTTTTT
CATSESGALTGELFF
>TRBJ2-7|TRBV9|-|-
TGTGCCAGCAGCGTAGGTATAACAGGGCCCTACGAGCAGTACTTC
CASSVGITGPYEQYF
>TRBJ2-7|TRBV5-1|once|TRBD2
TGCGCCAGCAGCACGTTAGCGGGAGCGTCCTACGAGCAGTACTTC
CASSTLAGASYEQYF
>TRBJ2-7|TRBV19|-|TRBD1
TGTGCCAGTAGATCAGGGGGCCACGAGCAGTACTTC
CASRSGGHEQYF
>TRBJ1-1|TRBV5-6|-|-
TGTGCCAGCAGCTCGCTCCGGGACAAGGGAAACACTGAAGCTTTCTTT
CASSSLRDKGNTEAFF
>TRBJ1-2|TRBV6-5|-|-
TGTGCCAGCGCGCGGGCGCAAGGCTATGGCTACACCTTC
CASARAQGYGYTF
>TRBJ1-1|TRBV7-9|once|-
TGTGCCAGCGTAGGGACCTCCAACACTGAAGCTTTCTTT
CASVGTSNTEAFF
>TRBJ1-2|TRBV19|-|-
TGTGCCAGTAGTATGAGGGGTCCCGACTATGGCTACACCTTC
CASSMRGPDYGYTF
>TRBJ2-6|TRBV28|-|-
TGTGCCAGCAGTCGAGACATGACTGGGGCCAACGTCCTGACTTTC
CASSRDMTGANVLTF
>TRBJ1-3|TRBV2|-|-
TGTGCCAGCAGTGACTCCAATACCTCAGGAAACACCATATATTTT
CASSDSNTSGNTIYF
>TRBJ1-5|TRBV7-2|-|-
TGTGCCAGCAGCTTAGGGGGCAGTAGCAATCAGCCCCAGCATTTT
CASSLGGSSNQPQHF
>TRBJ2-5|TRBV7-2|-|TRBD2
TGTGCCAGCAGCTTGCATAGCGGGAAAGAGACCCAGTACTTC
CASSLHSGKETQYF
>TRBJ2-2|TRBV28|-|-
TGTGCCAGCAGTCTCCCCCCTGACAGGAGGGGGACCGGGGAGCTGTTTTTT
CASSLPPDRRGTGELFF
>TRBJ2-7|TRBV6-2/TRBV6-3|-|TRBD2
TGTGCCAGCAGTTCCCTAGCGGGAGGGCGATCCTACGAGCAGTACTTC
CASSSLAGGRSYEQYF
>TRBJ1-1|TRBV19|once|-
TGTGCCAGTTCCACAGGGATGAACACTGAAGCTTTCTTT
CASSTGMNTEAFF
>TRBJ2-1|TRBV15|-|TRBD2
TGTGCCACCAGCCGGACTAGCGGGAGGACGAGGGAAAACAATGAGCAGTTCTTC
CATSRTSGRTRENNEQFF
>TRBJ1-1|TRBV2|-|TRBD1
TGTGCCAGCAGTGTAATGACAGGGGAGACTGAAGCTTTCTTT
CASSVMTGETEAFF
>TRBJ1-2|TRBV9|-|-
TGTGCCAGCAGCGGGTCCTCAAGGGCTAACTATGGCTACACCTTC
CASSGSSRANYGYTF
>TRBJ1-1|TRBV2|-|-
TGTGCCAGCAGCGGAGGCCCTGAAGCTTTCTTT
CASSGGPEAFF
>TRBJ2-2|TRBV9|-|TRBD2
TGTGCCAGCAGCTCGGGAGGCCCAGGCACCGGGGAGCTGTTTTTT
CASSSGGPGTGELFF
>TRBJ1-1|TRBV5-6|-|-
TGTGCCAGCAGCTTGACCGACCTCGGGGCTTTCTTT
CASSLTDLGAFF
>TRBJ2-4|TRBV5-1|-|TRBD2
TGCGCCAGCAGCGCCCCGACTAGCGGGATAGCCAAAAACATTCAGTACTTC
CASSAPTSGIAKNIQYF
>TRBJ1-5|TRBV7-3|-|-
TGTGCCAGCAGCTTAAACCAGCCCCAGCATTTT
CASSLNQPQHF
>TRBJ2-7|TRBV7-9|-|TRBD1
TGTGCCAGCAGCCTCGGACAGGCGTCGCGAGAGCAGTACTTC
CASSLGQASREQYF
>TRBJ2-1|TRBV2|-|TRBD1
TGTGCCAGCAGGGACAGGGGGCGGGACTACAATGAGCAGTTCTTC
CASRDRGRDYNEQFF
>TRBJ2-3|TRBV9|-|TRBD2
TGTGCCAGCAGCTTCTCCGGACTAGCGGTAACAGATACGCAGTATTTT
CASSFSGLAVTDTQYF
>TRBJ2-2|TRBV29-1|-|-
TGCAGCGTCCCTTCGATCCACTACACCGGGGAGCTGTTTTTT
CSVPSIHYTGELFF
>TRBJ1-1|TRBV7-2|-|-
TGTGCCAGCAGCTTTCAGAAACATGAAGCTTTCTTT
CASSFQKHEAFF
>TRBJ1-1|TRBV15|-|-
TGTGCCACCAGCAGAGATCAGGGGTGGACTGAAGCTTTCTTT
CATSRDQGWTEAFF
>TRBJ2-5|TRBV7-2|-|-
TGTGCCAGCAGCTGGGGACGGCAGATAGAGACCCAGTACTTC
CASSWGRQIETQYF
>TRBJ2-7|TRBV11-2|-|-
TGTGCCAGCAGCTCCATCGGGGGGCTGCTTGAGCAGTACTTC
CASSSIGGLLEQYF
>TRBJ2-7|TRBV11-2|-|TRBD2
TGTGCCAGCAGCTTCCAAAGCGGGAGAGGCTACGAGCAGTACTTC
CASSFQSGRGYEQYF